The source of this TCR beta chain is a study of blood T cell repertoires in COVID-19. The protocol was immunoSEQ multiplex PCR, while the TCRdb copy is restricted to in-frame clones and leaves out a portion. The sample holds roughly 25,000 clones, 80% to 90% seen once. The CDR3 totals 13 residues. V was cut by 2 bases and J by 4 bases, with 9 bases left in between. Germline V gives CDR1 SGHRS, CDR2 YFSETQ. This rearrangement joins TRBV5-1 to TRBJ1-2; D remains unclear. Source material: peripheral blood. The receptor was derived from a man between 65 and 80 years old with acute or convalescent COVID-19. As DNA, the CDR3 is TGCGCCAGCAGCTTTATACATGGCTATGGCTACACCTTC. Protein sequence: CASSFIHGYGYTF.